Presented here are 18 T cell receptor beta chains from one specimen sequenced in a study of monozygotic twins with inflammatory bowel disease. TCRdb reanalyzed the 5' RACE reads and collapses them to one entry per CDR3 protein, without DNA. Its listing shows about 150,000 distinct CDR3 sequences. Sequenced sample: blood. The receptors come from a human donor with ulcerative colitis or Crohn's disease, or a healthy co-twin of an affected twin (not recorded which).

The V call is TRBV28, the J call TRBJ2-7; no DNA is available, so the TRBD2 call from TCRdb remains unchecked. The CDR3 is made up of 12 amino acids. Germline assignment: CDR1 MDHEN and CDR2 SYDVKM. The CDR3 spells CAVLAGGREQYF.

The V gene is TRBV27, the J gene TRBJ2-5; TCRdb's D gene call, TRBD1, goes unchecked for lack of DNA. The CDR3 runs 14 residues. The germline gives CDR1 MNHEY, CDR2 SMNVEV (reference sequence). CDR3: CASSPNRGEETQYF.

The chain carries TRBV7-2 and TRBJ2-1; as DNA is missing, the TRBD2 call by TCRdb cannot be tested. CDR3 length: 15 residues. CDR1 and CDR2 (germline): SGHTA, FQGNSA. The CDR3 region is CASSLTSGARNEQFF.

The chain combines TRBV13 with TRBJ1-4; the D call of TRBD1 rests on TCRdb alone, since no DNA is present to check it. Germline assignment: CDR1 PRHDT and CDR2 FYEKMQ (reference sequence). This CDR3 has 17 amino acids. CDR3 sequence: CASSPAGLGIAREKLFF. Complete variable domain (other parts from reference TRBV13 and TRBJ1-4): AAGVIQSPRHLIKEKRETATLKCYPIPRHDTVYWYQQGPGQDPQFLISFYEKMQSDKGSIPDRFSAQQFSDYHSELNMSSLELGDSALYFCASSPAGLGIAREKLFFGSGTQLSVL.

This chain links TRBV20-1 with TRBJ2-5; TCRdb's assignment of TRBD1 cannot be checked, as there is no DNA. Germline values: CDR1 DFQATT, CDR2 SNEGSKA (reference sequence). The CDR3 is 13 amino acids. The CDR3 here is CSAPETRPETQYF.

V is TRBV5-8 and J is TRBJ1-1; the TCRdb D gene call, TRBD1, has no DNA to confirm it. The length of the CDR3 is 16 residues. The germline CDR1 and CDR2 sequences are SGHTS and YDEGEE. The CDR3 loop is CASSFDGTALNTEAFF.

The gene calls are TRBV14 and TRBJ2-2. This CDR3 spans 16 amino acids. Germline V CDR1 and CDR2: SGHDN, FVKESK. CDR3 sequence: CASSQDPGGLSGELFF.

The V gene is TRBV12-3 or TRBV12-4, the J gene TRBJ2-1; TCRdb returns TRBD1, unconfirmable since there is no DNA. This CDR3 contains 20 residues. The CDR3 is CASSTEGGQGAGSSYNEQFF.

The chain recombines TRBV20-1 with TRBJ1-6; the TRBD1 assignment by TCRdb is unverifiable without DNA. Germline V gives CDR1 DFQATT, CDR2 SNEGSKA (reference sequence). The CDR3 extends over 14 amino acids. This CDR3 is CSAREPGAYSPLHF.

The chain carries TRBV4-1 and TRBJ1-1. CDR1 and CDR2 from the germline V gene are MGHRA and YSYEKL. CDR3 size: 13 residues. The CDR3 loop reads CASSQGRNTEAFF.

This sequence joins TRBV29-1 and TRBJ1-1. The CDR3 is 11 residues long. Germline CDR1 is SQVTM and CDR2 is ANQGSEA. CDR3 protein: CSGRRGTEAFF.

This chain uses TRBV12-3 or TRBV12-4 with TRBJ1-1. The CDR3 is made up of 15 amino acids. CDR3 sequence: CASSLAPDRNTEAFF.

V gene TRBV28 combines with J gene TRBJ2-1. Germline V gene data show CDR1 as MDHEN and CDR2 as SYDVKM. The CDR3 is 15 residues long. This chain's CDR3 is CASSLGEKSYNEQFF.

This chain links TRBV18 with TRBJ2-5; there is no DNA to check the TCRdb D call of TRBD2. The CDR3 has 16 amino acids. The V gene's germline CDR1 is KGHSH and CDR2 LQKENI. CDR3 loop: CASSPPKGGRVETQYF.

V is TRBV29-1 and J is TRBJ1-1. Germline lookup yields CDR1 SQVTM and CDR2 ANQGSEA. The CDR3 runs 12 residues. CDR3 in amino acids: CSVGSGRTEAFF.

The chain uses TRBV6-5 and TRBJ1-4; as DNA is missing, the TRBD1 call by TCRdb cannot be tested. From germline, CDR1 is MNHEY and CDR2 SVGAGI. This CDR3 has 14 residues. CDR3 protein: CASSYGAPNEKLFF.

This chain joins TRBV25-1 and TRBJ1-5; TCRdb designates TRBD1, a call that cannot be tested without DNA. CDR3 length equals 13 residues. CDR1 is MGHDK and CDR2 is SYGVNS in the germline V gene. CDR3 protein: CASSVTGDQPQHF.

The V gene is TRBV20-1, the J gene TRBJ2-4; TCRdb's assignment of TRBD1 cannot be checked, as there is no DNA. The CDR3 runs to 13 residues. Germline V CDR1 and CDR2: DFQATT, SNEGSKA (reference sequence). This CDR3 is CSARAGGKNIQYF.